This T cell receptor beta chain comes out of a study of blood T cell repertoires in COVID-19. Study-level information: From T cells, B-cell-depleted T cells, or PBMCs came the material, which was cDNA or gDNA.

The table lists this clone with a few counts. Sequencing used immunoSEQ multiplex PCR; TCRdb keeps in-frame clones, though not all of them. The repertoire holds tens of thousands of clones, approximately 78% seen once, with about 30% in the top ten. The CDR3 sequence is 14 residues long. Germline-derived CDR1 and CDR2 are MNHEY and SVGAGI. Trimming removed 6 bases at V and 1 base at J, with 12 bases between. Sequencing was performed on peripheral blood. V gene TRBV6-5 combines with J gene TRBJ1-1; the D is unclear. The clonotype originates from a human donor in a cohort sampled during active COVID-19. CDR3 sequence (DNA): TGTGCCAGCAGCCAGGACTTAAGGAACACTGAAGCTTTCTTT. Its protein product is CASSQDLRNTEAFF.